This TCR beta chain stems from a study of high-grade serous ovarian cancer treatment subgroups. About the research overall: Samples averaged roughly 15,000 reads and about 7,100 unique TCR beta rearrangements. Findings of the study overall: Same-patient tumor repertoires overlapped at roughly 0.1 to 0.79; different patients barely overlapped. Repertoire analysis covered CDR3 alone, not CDR1 or CDR2.

The CDR3 is made up of 12 amino acids. Germline V gene data show CDR1 as SGHAT and CDR2 as FQNNGV. Trimming took off 4 bases at V and 13 bases at J, with 15 bases between the two ends. Assay: immunoSEQ multiplex PCR; the TCRdb copy retains only in-frame clones and omits some. The table shows over 2,500 clones, with roughly 75% occurring only once. Tumor tissue was taken before any definitive surgery or chemotherapy was given. Comment on this clone: Its antigen is not known.

The V and J genes are TRBV11-2 and TRBJ2-3, with D tentatively TRBD1 or TRBD2 (6 bases each). Sequencing was done on a sample of tumor tissue. The receptor was isolated from a human donor with high-grade serous ovarian cancer. The CDR3 region has the DNA TGTGCCAGCAGCTCCCTAGGGGGGCGGGAGTATTTT. Protein product: CASSSLGGREYF.